In this sample, the clone carrying this T cell receptor (beta chain) turned up a few times. The CDR3 sequence is 16 residues long. Germline assignment: CDR1 KGHDR and CDR2 SFDVKD. V was pared by 4 bases and J by 3 bases, with 16 bases between. This sample was included in a study of blood T cells in healthy people across ages. A second PCR of about 7 to 11 cycles used a sample-barcoded 5' primer and a J-beta primer mix. TCRdb used MiXCR to reprocess the 5' RACE reads, holding one entry per CDR3 protein. The sample holds about 1.8 million distinct CDR3 sequences; approximately 50% are singletons and the top ten take more than 2%.

Sequenced material: blood. The sequence was collected from a woman aged 40 to 49 in good health. V is TRBV24-1 and J is TRBJ2-3; D ambiguous. The CDR3 coding sequence is TGTGCCACCAGTGACCCCAAAACCGACAAAACAGATACGCAGTATTTT. It is translated as CATSDPKTDKTDTQYF.